The rows below give T cell receptor beta chains drawn from one sample of a study of molecular identifiers for immune sequencing clone quantification. TCRdb used MiXCR to reprocess the PCR reads, holding one entry per CDR3 protein. The table has tens of thousands of distinct CDR3 sequences, roughly 22% seen once. Material: naive CD8+ T cells from blood, with Jurkat cell RNA spiked in. These receptors were collected from a human donor in good health. Some libraries in this study had Jurkat cell RNA spiked in. Both conserved end residues are part of each CDR3. A D gene is named only where the DNA matches it firmly. The listing skips clone size in some rows; elsewhere it reads once, few, many or a size class.

12 few TRBJ2-1 NA TRBV19 CASSIDYNEQFF TGTGCCAGTAGTATCGACTACAATGAGCAGTTCTTC
14 many TRBJ2-7 TRBD2 TRBV12-5 CASGPSGGADEQYF TGTGCTAGTGGTCCTAGCGGGGGGGCCGACGAGCAGTACTTC
14 many TRBJ2-7 TRBD1 TRBV6-2/TRBV6-3 CASSYTGGQDEQYF TGTGCCAGCAGTTACACAGGGGGCCAGGACGAGCAGTACTTC
13 NA TRBJ2-7 NA TRBV4-1 CASSQAWGGEQYF TGCGCCAGCAGCCAAGCGTGGGGAGGCGAGCAGTACTTC
15 many TRBJ2-7 TRBD1 TRBV19 CASSPSGTGTYEQYF TGTGCCAGTAGTCCCTCCGGGACAGGAACCTACGAGCAGTACTTC
14 NA TRBJ2-7 NA TRBV6-1 CASSYAQAVYEQYF TGTGCCAGCAGTTATGCCCAGGCTGTCTACGAGCAGTACTTC
14 many TRBJ2-3 NA TRBV7-9 CASSSIGAADTQYF TGTGCCAGCAGCTCCATAGGGGCGGCAGATACGCAGTATTTT
14 few TRBJ2-7 NA TRBV19 CASSIVWGNYEQYF TGTGCCAGTAGTATCGTCTGGGGAAACTACGAGCAGTACTTC
12 many TRBJ2-7 NA TRBV5-4 CASSVSYGEQYF TGTGCCAGCAGCGTATCCTACGGCGAGCAGTACTTC
15 NA TRBJ1-1 NA TRBV7-9 CASSPFIGENTEAFF TGTGCCAGCAGCCCCTTTATAGGGGAGAACACTGAAGCTTTCTTT
14 many TRBJ2-3 NA TRBV19 CASSIDASTDTQYF TGTGCCAGTAGTATCGACGCTAGCACAGATACGCAGTATTTT
17 many TRBJ2-2 NA TRBV5-1 CASSLTKTRTNTGELFF TGCGCCAGCAGCTTGACCAAGACCAGAACTAACACCGGGGAGCTGTTTTTT
15 NA TRBJ2-4 NA TRBV6-6 CASSHTVGAINIQYF TGTGCCAGCAGCCACACGGTCGGGGCCATTAACATTCAGTACTTC
13 NA TRBJ2-7 NA TRBV7-6 CASSLYSNDEQYF TGTGCCAGCAGCTTATACTCGAACGACGAGCAGTACTTC
14 many TRBJ1-5 NA TRBV6-2/TRBV6-3 CASSYFQTGFPQHF TGTGCCAGCAGTTATTTTCAAACAGGCTTCCCCCAGCATTTT
14 many TRBJ2-3 NA TRBV9 CASSSQTDTDTQYF TGTGCCAGCAGCTCACAGACCGACACAGATACGCAGTATTTT
15 many TRBJ2-3 NA TRBV9 CASSADPRGTDTQYF TGTGCCAGCAGCGCCGACCCTAGGGGTACGGATACGCAGTATTTT
12 NA TRBJ2-3 NA TRBV13 CASRGFTDTQYF TGTGCCAGCAGGGGGTTCACAGATACGCAGTATTTT
17 many TRBJ2-3 TRBD2 TRBV7-9 CASSDSRLAGLADTQYF TGTGCCAGCAGCGATTCCCGACTAGCGGGATTAGCAGATACGCAGTATTTT
14 once TRBJ2-2 NA TRBV5-3 CASGERGYPGELVF TGTGCCAGCGGGGAAAGGGGGTACCCCGGGGAGCTGGTTTTT
17 many TRBJ2-3 NA TRBV4-3 CASSQVGTFTSTDTQYF TGCGCCAGCAGCCAAGTCGGGACGTTTACTAGCACAGATACGCAGTATTTT
15 many TRBJ2-7 NA TRBV5-6 CASSPGAGPAYEQYF TGTGCCAGCAGCCCCGGAGCGGGTCCGGCCTACGAGCAGTACTTC
16 few TRBJ2-7 TRBD2 TRBV3-1 CASSDPPREGPYEQYF TGTGCCAGCAGCGACCCCCCGAGGGAGGGCCCCTACGAGCAGTACTTC
15 many TRBJ1-4 NA TRBV7-2 CASSSSPATNEKLFF TGTGCCAGCAGCTCTTCCCCAGCAACTAATGAAAAACTGTTTTTT
16 many TRBJ2-5 NA TRBV4-1 CASSQEDPTYQETQYF TGCGCCAGCAGCCAAGAAGATCCCACGTACCAAGAGACCCAGTACTTC
14 many TRBJ2-3 NA TRBV13 CASSLLRGPDTQYF TGTGCCAGCAGCTTACTTCGGGGACCAGATACGCAGTATTTT
13 NA TRBJ1-5 NA TRBV27 CVSAIRGNQPQHF TGTGTCAGTGCCATCAGGGGCAATCAGCCCCAGCATTTT
13 many TRBJ2-1 NA TRBV30 CAWSVSDYNEQFF TGTGCCTGGAGTGTAAGTGACTACAATGAGCAGTTCTTC